This entry is about one T cell receptor beta chain. Method: immunoSEQ multiplex PCR; TCRdb's copy keeps in-frame clones and lacks some. The data contain over 150,000 clones, about 90% of them seen just once; the ten biggest clones take up more than 0.4%. This record comes from a study of T cell responses to AZD1222 COVID-19 vaccine. J was trimmed by 7 bases and V by 5 bases; bases with no gene match: 13. The CDR3 runs 15 residues. The germline V gene has CDR1 SGHTA and CDR2 FQGNSA. This sequence was found in an adult in good health. The chain joins TRBV7-2 to TRBJ1-2; TRBD1 matches 7 bases. Sequences were derived from peripheral blood, sampled on day 0 of AZD1222 vaccination. The CDR3 region has the DNA TGTGCCAGCAGCCCCTTACCCGGACAGGCGGTTGGCTACACCTTC. Protein sequence: CASSPLPGQAVGYTF.